Below are 25 T cell receptor beta chains sequenced from a single sample in a study of Ad26.COV2.S vaccination and SARS-CoV-2 variants (dated by TCRdb to about 2021). This sample's treatment or condition label indicates: around 19 received Ad26.COV2.S at low or high dose, single or two shots; about 5 received placebo; per-sample allocation not given. For vaccine and placebo recipients, the sequenced repertoires came from samples collected on day 63 after the first injection. The library was prepared using the immunoSEQ multiplex PCR assay. TCRdb carries this immuneACCESS record with in-frame sequences only. Its versions omit some clonotypes, under half of them owing to an unresolved V gene in the studies checked, with the rest unexplained. This sample lists about 430,000 clones; over 75% were detected once. 12% of the sample is held by the ten biggest clonotypes. The sample in question was peripheral blood, obtained in a trial of Ad26.COV2.S vaccine versus placebo. The source is a person aged 18 to 59 who received the Ad26.COV2.S COVID-19 vaccine or a placebo.

The sample holds one count of this clone. The chain couples TRBV11-1 to TRBJ2-4, with D hard to call. There are 16 residues in the CDR3. Per germline, CDR1 SGHAT and CDR2 FQDESV (reference sequence). The V end was cut by 2 bases, the J end by 0 bases, with 11 bases between. The CDR3, as DNA: TGTGCCAGCAGCTTAATCAGATCAGGAGCCAAAAACATTCAGTACTTC. It yields the protein CASSLIRSGAKNIQYF.

The chain joins TRBV7-6 to TRBJ2-3, with D possibly being TRBD1 (6 bases). Germline loops: CDR1 SGHVS, CDR2 FNYEAQ. The V end was cut by 4 bases, the J end by 4 bases, with 9 bases between. The CDR3 totals 13 residues. The CDR3 here is CASSSSGADTQYF. In nucleotides, the CDR3 is TGTGCCAGCAGCTCATCAGGGGCAGATACGCAGTATTTT.

The chain carries TRBV3-1 (or the pseudogene TRBV3-2) and TRBJ2-7; 10 bases are a match to TRBD2. V shed 5 bases and J 5 bases; nucleotides not matched to a gene: 6. Germline CDR1 reads LGHDT; CDR2 reads YNNKEL (reference sequence). CDR3 length equals 14 residues. This chain's CDR3 is CASSFSGTSDEQYF. The CDR3 DNA reads TGTGCCAGCAGCTTTTCCGGGACTAGCGACGAGCAGTACTTC.

This clone was seen a handful of times. CDR3 DNA: TGTGCCAGCAGCGTAGGGGGGAGCGACGGCACCGGGGAGCTGTTTTTT. It specifies CASSVGGSDGTGELFF. The J gene is TRBJ2-2, the V gene TRBV9; D is perhaps TRBD1 or TRBD2 (5 bases each). The germline V gene encodes CDR1 SGDLS and CDR2 YYNGEE. The CDR3 has 16 amino acids. V was cut by 0 bases and J by 4 bases, with 13 bases left in between.

About this clone: This same CDR3 is encoded by further DNA sequences in the sample. V usage is TRBV6-5 and J usage is TRBJ2-1, with D perhaps matching TRBD2 (6 bases). Germline lookup yields CDR1 MNHEY and CDR2 SVGAGI. This CDR3 is 12 amino acids long. The V end was cut by 0 bases, the J end by 9 bases, with 6 bases between. The CDR3: CASSYSGGEQFF. The CDR3 DNA reads TGTGCCAGCAGTTACTCGGGAGGTGAGCAGTTCTTC.

V usage is TRBV18 and J usage is TRBJ2-7, with 9 nucleotides matching TRBD2. Trimming removed 8 bases from V and 2 bases from J; junction bases left unmatched: 10. CDR1 is KGHSH, CDR2 LQKENI, per germline. The CDR3 is 15 residues long. CDR3 coding DNA: TGTGCCAGCACAACGACTAGCGGACCTCCCTACGAGCAGTACTTC. Amino acid sequence: CASTTTSGPPYEQYF.

V gene TRBV5-1 combines with J gene TRBJ2-7; 11 bases map to TRBD2. Germline V gene lookup returns CDR1 SGHRS and CDR2 YFSETQ. Trimming at V came to 6 bases and at J to 3 bases, leaving 2 bases not matched to a gene. CDR3 length: 13 residues. Here the CDR3 reads CASNSGRDYEQYF. In DNA, the CDR3 is TGCGCCAGCAATAGCGGGAGGGACTACGAGCAGTACTTC.

The rearrangement uses TRBV28 and TRBJ1-2; D might be TRBD1 (5 bases). The germline V gene encodes CDR1 MDHEN and CDR2 SYDVKM. This CDR3 is 14 amino acids long. V was shortened by 5 bases and J by 3 bases, with 13 bases between the two germline ends. CDR3 sequence: CASSQGGNDYGYTF. The CDR3, as DNA: TGTGCCAGCAGTCAGGGCGGGAACGACTATGGCTACACCTTC.

The rearrangement uses TRBV6-1 and TRBJ1-5; D remains unclear. CDR3 length equals 14 residues. Germline V lookup: CDR1 MNHNS, CDR2 SASEGT. V gave up 6 bases and J gave up 0 bases, with 9 bases separating them. The CDR3 reads CASSQVDSNQPQHF. The CDR3 region has the DNA TGTGCCAGCAGCCAGGTTGATAGCAATCAGCCCCAGCATTTT.

The chain recombines TRBV6-5 with TRBJ2-7, with D perhaps matching TRBD1 (6 bases). The germline V gene has CDR1 MNHEY and CDR2 SVGAGI. This CDR3 has 14 residues. The V and J ends lost 6 bases and 0 bases respectively, with 12 bases between them. The DNA for the CDR3 is TGTGCCAGCAGCCGAGGACAGCTCTCCTACGAGCAGTACTTC. Translating gives CASSRGQLSYEQYF.

This chain connects TRBV24-1 to TRBJ2-1; 9 bases are a match to TRBD2. Germline V gene sequence: CDR1 KGHDR, CDR2 SFDVKD. The CDR3 has 16 amino acids. Trimming cost V 3 bases and J 8 bases; bases outside gene matches: 10. CDR3 coding DNA: TGTGCCACCAGTGATGCCCGGGTAGCGGGAGTCTATGAGCAGTTCTTC. Translating it yields CATSDARVAGVYEQFF.

The V and J genes are TRBV3-1 (or the pseudogene TRBV3-2) and TRBJ2-2; D unresolved. The V and J ends lost 0 bases and 1 base respectively, with 9 bases between them. CDR1 is LGHDT, CDR2 YNNKEL, per germline (reference sequence). This CDR3 spans 16 amino acids. This CDR3 is CASSQDGPGNTGELFF. As DNA, the CDR3 is TGTGCCAGCAGCCAAGATGGCCCGGGGAACACCGGGGAGCTGTTTTTT.

The rearrangement joins TRBV5-1 to TRBJ2-5, with D tentatively TRBD1 (5 bases). V lost 3 bases and J lost 1, with 10 bases in between. The CDR3 extends over 14 amino acids. Germline V gene data show CDR1 as SGHRS and CDR2 as YFSETQ. Written as DNA, the CDR3 is TGCGCCAGCAGCTCCTCAGGGCCCCAAGAGACCCAGTACTTC. Its protein product is CASSSSGPQETQYF.

V usage is TRBV28 and J usage is TRBJ1-2; TRBD1 is a possible D gene (6 bases). CDR1 MDHEN and CDR2 SYDVKM come from the germline V gene. The V end was cut by 5 bases, the J end by 4 bases, with 17 bases between. CDR3 length: 15 residues. For the CDR3, the DNA is TGTGCCAGCAGTCCACCGGGGGCTGTCGGCTATGGCTACACCTTC. Protein sequence: CASSPPGAVGYGYTF.

The chain combines TRBV7-2 with TRBJ2-5, with D possibly matching TRBD1 (6 bases). Germline V CDR1 and CDR2: SGHTA, FQGNSA. The CDR3 sequence is 16 residues long. V was pared by 0 bases and J by 5 bases, with 16 bases between. DNA for the CDR3: TGTGCCAGCAGCTTAGCTGCTCAGGGGACCGGGGAGACCCAGTACTTC. Translated, it gives CASSLAAQGTGETQYF.

The chain has TRBV7-9 and TRBJ2-1; D not certain. Trimming removed 5 bases at V and 8 bases at J, with 16 bases between. The CDR3 length is 14 residues. Per the germline V gene, CDR1 is SEHNR and CDR2 is FQNEAQ (reference sequence). The CDR3 is CASSATESFYEQFF. The CDR3 nucleotides are TGTGCCAGCAGCGCTACAGAGAGCTTTTATGAGCAGTTCTTC.

The chain's CDR3 is CASKIPGQGYEQYF. The CDR3 nucleotides read TGTGCCAGCAAGATTCCGGGACAGGGCTACGAGCAGTACTTC. V gene TRBV27 combines with J gene TRBJ2-7; 9 nucleotides align to TRBD1. V lost 7 bases to trimming and J lost 3 bases; unmatched junction nucleotides: 7. CDR3 size: 14 residues. Per germline, CDR1 MNHEY and CDR2 SMNVEV (reference sequence).

Only a few counts were recorded for this clone. The chain combines TRBV7-9 with TRBJ1-1; possible D gene TRBD1, 5 bases. V shed 5 bases and J shed 7 bases, with 17 bases lying between them. This CDR3 spans 14 amino acids. Germline CDR1 reads SEHNR; CDR2 reads FQNEAQ (reference sequence). In nucleotides, the CDR3 is TGTGCCAGCAGCCCCGGGGCGTTAAGGGGTGAAGCTTTCTTT. It specifies CASSPGALRGEAFF.

The CDR3 protein is CASSFTNTGELFF. The CDR3 region has the DNA TGTGCCAGCAGTTTTACGAACACCGGGGAGCTGTTTTTT. This chain links TRBV28 with TRBJ2-2, with unresolved D. The CDR3 is 13 residues long. Per germline, CDR1 MDHEN and CDR2 SYDVKM. V was cut by 3 bases and J by 0 bases, with 2 bases left in between. The variable domain in full, completed from reference TRBV28 and TRBJ2-2, reads DVKVTQSSRYLVKRTGEKVFLECVQDMDHENMFWYRQDPGLGLRLIYFSYDVKMKEKGDIPEGYSVSREKKERFSLILESASTNQTSMYLCASSFTNTGELFFGEGSRLTVL.

The chain has TRBV30 and TRBJ2-5; 7 bases are a match to TRBD2. CDR1 and CDR2 from the germline V gene are GTSNPN and SVGIG (reference sequence). The CDR3 is made up of 14 amino acids. The J segment lost 7 bases and the V segment lost 5 bases, leaving 13 bases of the junction unmatched. This CDR3 is CAWGLAVGVGTQYF. The CDR3 coding sequence is TGTGCCTGGGGTCTAGCGGTGGGGGTAGGGACCCAGTACTTC.

The table lists this clone with a count of one. The chain links TRBV28 to TRBJ1-2; the D is unclear. The germline V gene encodes CDR1 MDHEN and CDR2 SYDVKM. The CDR3 length is 13 residues. V was cut by 3 bases and J by 2 bases, with 7 bases left in between. DNA for the CDR3: TGTGCCAGCAGTTTTGGGGTCAACTATGGCTACACCTTC. Translation gives CASSFGVNYGYTF.

This chain uses TRBV7-9 with TRBJ2-2, with D tentatively TRBD1 (5 bases). Germline CDR1 and CDR2: SEHNR and FQNEAQ (reference sequence). The V end was cut by 2 bases, the J end by 7 bases, with 17 bases between. This CDR3 contains 16 residues. For the CDR3, the DNA is TGTGCCAGCAGCTTACCTACAGGAAAATTGGTCGGGGAGCTGTTTTTT. Protein product: CASSLPTGKLVGELFF.

The genes are TRBV7-8 and TRBJ2-3; 9 positions agree with TRBD2. V shed 3 bases, J shed 6 bases, and the junction held 4 bases outside the gene matches. The CDR3 sequence is 14 residues long. Germline V gene sequence: CDR1 SGHVS, CDR2 FQNEAQ. The CDR3 DNA follows: TGTGCCAGCAGCTTTTCTAGCGGGAAGGATACGCAGTATTTT. This translates into CASSFSSGKDTQYF. Combining the CDR3 with reference TRBV7-8 and TRBJ2-3 gives the whole variable domain GAGVSQSPRYKVAKRGQDVALRCDPISGHVSLFWYQQALGQGPEFLTYFQNEAQLDKSGLPSDRFFAERPEGSVSTLKIQRTQQEDSAVYLCASSFSSGKDTQYFGPGTRLTVL.

The gene calls are TRBV15 and TRBJ1-1, with D hard to call. This CDR3 is 13 amino acids long. The germline CDR1 and CDR2 sequences are LNHNV and YYDKDF (reference sequence). V was pared by 1 base and J by 5 bases, with 8 bases between. The CDR3 reads CATSRVGVTEAFF. CDR3 coding DNA: TGTGCCACCAGCAGAGTCGGGGTGACTGAAGCTTTCTTT.

The chain carries TRBV5-5 and TRBJ2-1, with 8 bases aligning to TRBD2. The length of the CDR3 is 15 residues. Trimming at V came to 7 bases and at J to 1 base, leaving 7 bases not matched to a gene. Germline values: CDR1 SGHKS, CDR2 YYEKEE (reference sequence). The CDR3 loop is CASALGLESYNEQFF. The CDR3, as DNA: TGTGCCAGCGCCTTGGGACTAGAATCCTACAATGAGCAGTTCTTC.